This TCR beta chain was found in a study of blood T cell repertoires in COVID-19 (dated by TCRdb to the early 2020s). Background for the entire study: The collaborator samples originated in the United States, Italy and Spain and spanned the acute and convalescent phases of COVID-19. Sample metadata almost always included a de-identified subject ID, COVID-19 status, age in years and sex. Deeply sampled blood TCRbeta repertoires from subjects exposed to, actively infected with, or recovered from COVID-19 were included in the dataset. The prospective study material was composed of cDNA or gDNA derived from T cells, B-cell-depleted T cells, or PBMCs. Samples came from the ongoing ImmuneRACE study (first 160 participants) plus 1,254 subjects from 6 global collaborators. Where available, HLA class I and class II types were taken from metadata supplied by the sample provider and were not determined by assay-based typing. The repertoires were released in a freely available public database meant as a resource for research on the immune response to SARS-CoV-2.

What the research found in general, with its limitations: Clinical and demographic metadata were provided uncurated, with the amount varying by source and participant.

TCRbeta CDR3 regions were amplified from genomic DNA using the immunoSEQ Assay, a bias-controlled multiplex PCR. As for how the authors treated the data: The number of nucleated cells in each sample was estimated by amplification of reference gene primers within the assay. To quantify the absolute abundance of each unique TCRbeta CDR3 rearrangement, sequence reads were collapsed and filtered. Productive Simpson clonality was computed per sample as the square root of Simpson's diversity index over productive rearrangements. In its TCRdb copy, this immuneACCESS table keeps in-frame sequences only and misses some clones. Where compared with another copy, unresolved V genes explain less than half of these, and the others have no known cause. V and J calls and clone size are those listed in that table; D and trimming were worked out from the DNA. In all, the sample holds some 200,000 clones, and 75% to 85% of those were seen once. Roughly 13% of the sample is taken by the ten largest.

Concerning this clone itself: Its antigen specificity is not known. No much larger clone is present one base from it, and per-base qualities are unavailable.

Each collaborating institution followed its own protocols to collect whole blood in K2EDTA tubes. For TCRbeta analysis, collaborator samples were shipped as frozen whole blood, as isolated PBMCs, or as DNA extracted from either sample type. V loses 1 base at its end and J loses 6 bases; junction bases beyond the gene matches: 8. The CDR3 starts with the cysteine, ends with the phenylalanine, and has 15 residues. Only the CDR3 DNA is retained, 45 bases long and in frame from the first base. The germline V gene gives CDR1 as SNHLY and CDR2 as FYNNEI. The sequence came from a human donor in a cohort sampled during active COVID-19. The V and J genes are TRBV2 and TRBJ2-7, and TRBD1 aligns with 8 junction nucleotides. Material: peripheral blood. The sequenced DNA: TGTGCCAGCAGTGAAGAGCCCAGGGGGCTAGGCGAGCAGTACTTC. The translation is CASSEEPRGLGEQYF.